The 3 T cell receptor beta chains below come from one sample, sequenced in a study of CD8 T cells in ankylosing spondylitis. Study-wide findings and caveats: What appeared characteristic of ankylosing spondylitis blood was a TCR beta motif of eight highly homologous variants.

TCRdb re-called the 5' RACE reads through MiXCR, storing one row per CDR3 protein. This table has about 540,000 distinct CDR3 sequences, 12% appearing once. For these TCRs, the target antigens are not known. Sequencing was carried out using blood, either unsorted or a sorted T cell fraction (not recorded which). All receptors come from a male donor with ankylosing spondylitis.

This clonotype was observed a few times. This chain links TRBV10-3 with TRBJ2-1; D gene unclear. Germline V gene sequence: CDR1 ENHRY, CDR2 SYGVKD. Trimming cost V 8 bases and J 0 bases, with 17 bases left between them. The CDR3 has 16 residues. This CDR3 is CAIPRAELVSYNEQFF. For the CDR3, the DNA is TGTGCCATCCCTCGGGCGGAACTCGTCTCCTACAATGAGCAGTTCTTC.

This clonotype was seen more than once but under ten times. The rearrangement uses TRBV7-2 and TRBJ2-2; maybe TRBD1 (6 bases). The V and J ends lost 5 bases and 6 bases respectively, with 13 bases between them. CDR1 and CDR2 from the germline V gene are SGHTA and FQGNSA. The CDR3 totals 14 residues. The CDR3, as DNA: TGTGCCAGCAGCCCCGACCAGGGGCCCGGGGAGCTGTTTTTT. It is translated as CASSPDQGPGELFF.

This clonotype was picked up a small number of times. The V call is TRBV20-1, the J call TRBJ2-2; unclear D gene. The CDR3 totals 13 residues. The ends were cut back, 6 bases at V and 0 bases at J, with 8 bases in the middle. Germline V gene sequence: CDR1 DFQATT, CDR2 SNEGSKA (reference sequence). For the CDR3, the DNA is TGCAGTGCGGCGGTAACGAACACCGGGGAGCTGTTTTTT. As protein: CSAAVTNTGELFF.